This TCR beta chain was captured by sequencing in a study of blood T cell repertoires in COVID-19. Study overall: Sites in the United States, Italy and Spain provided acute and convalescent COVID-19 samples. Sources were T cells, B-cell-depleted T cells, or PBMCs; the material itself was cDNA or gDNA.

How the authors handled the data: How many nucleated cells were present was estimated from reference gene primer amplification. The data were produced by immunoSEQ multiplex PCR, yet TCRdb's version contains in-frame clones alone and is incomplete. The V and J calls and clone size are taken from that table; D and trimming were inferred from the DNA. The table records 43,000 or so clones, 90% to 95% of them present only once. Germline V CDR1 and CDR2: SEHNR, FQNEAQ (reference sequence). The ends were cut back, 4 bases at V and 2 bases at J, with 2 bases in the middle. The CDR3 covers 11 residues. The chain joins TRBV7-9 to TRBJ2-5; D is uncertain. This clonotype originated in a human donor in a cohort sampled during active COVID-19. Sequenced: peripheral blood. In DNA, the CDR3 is TGTGCCAGCAGCTCGCAAGAGACCCAGTACTTC. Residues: CASSSQETQYF.